One sample yielded the 27 T cell receptor beta chains listed below, sequenced in a study of shared clonotypes between healthy human individuals. Repertoires were generated with immunoSEQ multiplex PCR, while TCRdb's copy carries only in-frame clones and drops some. This table has about a million clones, around 76% appearing once. Sequencing was performed on memory CD4+ T cells sorted from blood. Noted subset: CD45RA-negative fraction. The receptors originated from a man in his late teens or twenties in good health.

A few counts support this clone. CDR3 region: CASIGALCAYF. CDR3 nucleotides: TGTGCCAGCATCGGGGCCCTCTGCGCGTACTTC. This sequence joins TRBV27 and TRBJ2-7; D tentatively reads TRBD1 or TRBD2 (5 bases each). CDR3 length: 11 residues. Trimming left V 7 bases short and J 12 bases short, with 16 bases between. CDR1 is MNHEY, CDR2 SMNVEV, per germline (reference sequence).

The V gene is TRBV28, the J gene TRBJ1-2; D might be TRBD1 (6 bases). V shed 5 bases and J shed 1 base, with 17 bases lying between them. Per the germline V gene, CDR1 is MDHEN and CDR2 is SYDVKM. The CDR3 length is 16 residues. The CDR3 DNA reads TGTGCCAGCAGTCCTTCTGCCGGGACAAATAACTATGGCTACACCTTC. This encodes CASSPSAGTNNYGYTF.

The chain recombines TRBV5-1 with TRBJ2-7, with a weak D call TRBD2 (6 bases). V was pared by 0 bases and J by 7 bases, with 17 bases between. The germline V gene has CDR1 SGHRS and CDR2 YFSETQ. The CDR3 totals 15 residues. The CDR3 sequence: CASSLVGKVAEEQYF. The CDR3 DNA reads TGCGCCAGCAGCTTGGTGGGGAAAGTAGCGGAGGAGCAGTACTTC.

This rearrangement joins TRBV18 to TRBJ2-7, with unresolved D. V was trimmed by 5 bases and J by 3 bases, leaving 14 bases between them. The CDR3 runs 14 residues. Germline V gene lookup returns CDR1 KGHSH and CDR2 LQKENI. CDR3 loop: CASSEGAPIYEQYF. CDR3 nucleotide sequence: TGTGCCAGCTCAGAAGGAGCGCCAATCTACGAGCAGTACTTC.

V and J are TRBV15 and TRBJ2-7; D may correspond to TRBD1 or TRBD2 (5 bases each). Germline lookup yields CDR1 LNHNV and CDR2 YYDKDF (reference sequence). CDR3 length: 17 residues. The V gene lost 3 bases and the J gene lost 5 bases, with 23 bases spanning the gap. CDR3 sequence: CATSREPPGRGNNEQYF. CDR3 nucleotides: TGTGCCACCAGCAGGGAGCCTCCGGGACGGGGAAATAACGAGCAGTACTTC.

In this sample, this clone turned up a few times. The chain carries TRBV2 and TRBJ2-1; 13 nucleotides match TRBD2. V was clipped by 7 bases and J by 10 bases; unmatched bases: 7. The CDR3 runs to 14 residues. Germline lookup yields CDR1 SNHLY and CDR2 FYNNEI. The CDR3 loop reads CASTTSGRVSEQFF. The CDR3 region has the DNA TGTGCCAGCACCACTAGCGGGAGGGTCAGCGAGCAGTTCTTC.

This sequence joins TRBV5-5 and TRBJ2-7; TRBD1 might be the D (5 bases). The germline CDR1 and CDR2 sequences are SGHKS and YYEKEE (reference sequence). Trimming left V 4 bases short and J 11 bases short, with 19 bases between. This CDR3 contains 13 residues. The CDR3 spells CASSQYPTEVEYF. For the CDR3, the DNA is TGTGCCAGCAGCCAATACCCGACAGAGGTTGAGTACTTC.

In nucleotides, the CDR3 is TGTGCCAGCAGCTTGGGGGGGATCTCCGGCTATGGCTACACCTTC. Amino acid sequence: CASSLGGISGYGYTF. The chain employs TRBV5-4 and TRBJ1-2; D might be TRBD1 (5 bases). Germline CDR1 SGHNT, CDR2 YYREEE (reference sequence). Trimming took 0 bases from V and 4 from J, leaving 13 bases between them. The CDR3 consists of 15 residues.

The chain recombines TRBV7-2 with TRBJ2-5, with a tentative D call TRBD1 (6 bases). The V end lost 1 base, the J end lost 6 bases, and 15 bases lay between the germline ends. The CDR3 has 15 amino acids. CDR1 and CDR2 (germline): SGHTA, FQGNSA. The CDR3 reads CASSLDGGGSKTQYF. The CDR3 DNA reads as TGTGCCAGCAGCTTAGACGGTGGGGGCTCGAAGACCCAGTACTTC.

The CDR3 DNA reads TGCGCCAGCAGCTTGGCCTTGGACAATGGCTACACCTTC. This encodes CASSLALDNGYTF. V is TRBV5-1 and J is TRBJ1-2; perhaps TRBD1 as D (5 bases). This CDR3 comprises 13 residues. In germline, CDR1 is SGHRS, CDR2 YFSETQ. V lost 0 bases to trimming and J lost 6 bases, with 9 bases between them.

To note about this clone: Other DNA sequences in this specimen translate into the identical CDR3. The J gene is TRBJ1-3, the V gene TRBV30; no definite D call. This CDR3 is built from 15 residues. CDR1 and CDR2 (germline): GTSNPN, SVGIG (reference sequence). V lost 0 bases to trimming and J lost 0 bases, with 9 bases between them. The CDR3 reads CAWSVPGSSGNTIYF. The CDR3 region has the DNA TGTGCCTGGAGTGTACCGGGGAGCTCTGGAAACACCATATATTTT.

The chain employs TRBV2 and TRBJ2-7; no definite D call. Germline V CDR1 and CDR2: SNHLY, FYNNEI. The length of the CDR3 is 12 residues. The V end lost 7 bases, the J end lost 4 bases, and 11 bases lay between the germline ends. The CDR3 loop is CASTREGYEQYF. The CDR3 nucleotides read TGTGCCAGCACCCGAGAAGGGTACGAGCAGTACTTC.

There are many counts of this clone. The same CDR3 can be traced to other DNA sequences in this sample. The rearrangement links TRBV27 to TRBJ2-3; 13 bases align to TRBD2. This CDR3 has 15 residues. The V segment lost 6 bases and the J segment 0 bases; nucleotides outside the gene matches: 0. Looked up from germline, CDR1 is MNHEY and CDR2 is SMNVEV (reference sequence). CDR3 loop: CASRGLAGSTDTQYF. CDR3 sequence (DNA): TGTGCCAGCAGGGGACTAGCGGGGAGCACAGATACGCAGTATTTT.

The chain couples TRBV15 to TRBJ1-5; TRBD1 is a possible D gene (5 bases). Trimming took 0 bases from V and 3 from J, leaving 15 bases between them. CDR1 is LNHNV, CDR2 YYDKDF, per germline (reference sequence). This CDR3 is 17 amino acids long. CDR3 region: CATSREALTVANQPQHF. CDR3 nucleotides: TGTGCCACCAGCAGAGAGGCCTTGACAGTCGCCAATCAGCCCCAGCATTTT. Drawing the rest from reference TRBV15 and TRBJ1-5, the complete variable domain is DAMVIQNPRYQVTQFGKPVTLSCSQTLNHNVMYWYQQKSSQAPKLLFHYYDKDFNNEADTPDNFQSRRPNTSFCFLDIRSPGLGDTAMYLCATSREALTVANQPQHFGDGTRLSIL.

This chain uses TRBV7-8 with TRBJ1-3, with D tentatively TRBD1 (6 bases). CDR1 and CDR2 (germline): SGHVS, FQNEAQ. The CDR3 has 18 amino acids. V was trimmed by 1 base and J by 3 bases, leaving 19 bases between them. The CDR3 here is CASSLGHKQGILGNTIYF. The CDR3 DNA reads as TGTGCCAGCAGCTTAGGGCATAAACAGGGAATTCTTGGAAACACCATATATTTT.

As regards this clone: Additional DNA sequences in this sample encode the identical CDR3. The V and J genes are TRBV5-1 and TRBJ2-7; possibly TRBD1 for D (6 bases). Trimming removed 2 bases from V and 1 base from J, with 7 bases in between. This CDR3 contains 13 residues. Looked up from germline, CDR1 is SGHRS and CDR2 is YFSETQ. DNA for the CDR3: TGCGCCAGCAGCTTACAGGGTTCCTACGAGCAGTACTTC. It is translated as CASSLQGSYEQYF. The whole variable domain, filled in from reference TRBV5-1 and TRBJ2-7, reads KAGVTQTPRYLIKTRGQQVTLSCSPISGHRSVSWYQQTPGQGLQFLFEYFSETQRNKGNFPGRFSGRQFSNSRSEMNVSTLELGDSALYLCASSLQGSYEQYFGPGTRLTVT.

The chain recombines TRBV2 with TRBJ1-3; D gene unclear. This CDR3 is 12 amino acids long. Germline CDR1 reads SNHLY; CDR2 reads FYNNEI. Trimming shortened V by 6 bases and J by 4 bases, and 7 bases separated the two germline ends. The CDR3: CASSGLGNTIYF. DNA for the CDR3: TGTGCCAGCAGCGGACTCGGAAACACCATATATTTT.

In the case of this clone: Other DNA sequences in the same sample also yield this CDR3. The chain carries TRBV9 and TRBJ2-7; no definite D call. The CDR3 has 15 amino acids. Germline CDR1 is SGDLS and CDR2 is YYNGEE. V shed 4 bases and J shed 0 bases, with 14 bases lying between them. CDR3 nucleotide sequence: TGTGCCAGCAGCCCACGAGGTGACGGCTCCTACGAGCAGTACTTC. Amino acids: CASSPRGDGSYEQYF.

The V call is TRBV11-3, the J call TRBJ1-1, with D hard to call. Germline V gives CDR1 SGHNT, CDR2 YENEEA. The CDR3 runs to 16 residues. V was cut by 6 bases and J by 5 bases, with 22 bases left in between. CDR3 bases: TGTGCCAGCAGACCTCTGGGCCTAAGAAGCGGGACTGAAGCTTTCTTT. This sequence encodes CASRPLGLRSGTEAFF. The entire variable domain, with the rest obtained from reference TRBV11-3 and TRBJ1-1, is as follows: EAGVVQSPRYKIIEKKQPVAFWCNPISGHNTLYWYLQNLGQGPELLIRYENEEAVDDSQLPKDRFSAERLKGVDSTLKIQPAELGDSAVYLCASRPLGLRSGTEAFFGQGTRLTVV.

This clone was found once. This chain uses TRBV6-1 with TRBJ2-7; 9 bases are shared with TRBD1. Germline lookup yields CDR1 MNHNS and CDR2 SASEGT. Losses at the gene ends were 10 bases for V and 1 base for J; bases not matched to a gene: 8. The CDR3 spans 14 residues. CDR3 sequence reads: CAIQTGQGSYEQYF. Written as DNA, the CDR3 is TGTGCCATCCAGACGGGACAGGGATCCTACGAGCAGTACTTC.

This chain links TRBV19 with TRBJ2-2, with no clear D. Trimming cost V 0 bases and J 6 bases, with 8 bases left between them. Germline assignment: CDR1 LNHDA and CDR2 SQIVND (reference sequence). The CDR3 is 14 residues long. CDR3 protein: CASSIDFGSGELFF. The CDR3 DNA sequence: TGTGCCAGTAGTATAGATTTTGGGTCCGGGGAGCTGTTTTTT. The variable domain in full, with the rest retrieved from reference TRBV19 and TRBJ2-2, is DGGITQSPKYLFRKEGQNVTLSCEQNLNHDAMYWYRQDPGQGLRLIYYSQIVNDFQKGDIAEGYSVSREKKESFPLTVTSAQKNPTAFYLCASSIDFGSGELFFGEGSRLTVL.

This clone was seen more than once but under ten times. The J gene is TRBJ1-2, the V gene TRBV5-4; 8 bases align to TRBD1. CDR3 length: 13 amino acids. The ends lost 3 bases at V and 8 bases at J; junction bases unmatched: 6. The germline CDR1 and CDR2 sequences are SGHNT and YYREEE (reference sequence). The CDR3 DNA reads as TGTGCCAGCAGCTCCCAGGGGGCAAACGGCTACACCTTC. Translating gives CASSSQGANGYTF.

This chain uses TRBV7-6 with TRBJ2-1; the D is unclear. The CDR3 runs 11 residues. Per germline, CDR1 SGHVS and CDR2 FNYEAQ. The V and J ends lost 5 bases and 8 bases respectively, with 7 bases between them. The CDR3 reads CASSPNHEQFF. The CDR3 DNA follows: TGTGCCAGCAGCCCCAACCATGAGCAGTTCTTC.

This chain joins TRBV18 and TRBJ1-6, with 9 bases that match TRBD1. The V gene's germline CDR1 is KGHSH and CDR2 LQKENI. The CDR3 is made up of 15 amino acids. J gave up 11 bases and V 2 bases, and 7 bases lay outside the gene matches. The CDR3 DNA follows: TGTGCCAGCTCACCAGGACAGGGGATAATGGCACCCCTCCACTTT. This gives the protein CASSPGQGIMAPLHF.

Only one count was recorded for this clone. The chain is built from TRBV7-9 and TRBJ2-5, with D perhaps matching TRBD2 (6 bases). This CDR3 has 17 residues. Germline V gene lookup returns CDR1 SEHNR and CDR2 FQNEAQ (reference sequence). The V end was cut by 4 bases, the J end by 2 bases, with 20 bases between. In nucleotides, the CDR3 is TGTGCCAGCAGCTGGACCGCCCGGGGGATTTTACAAGAGACCCAGTACTTC. The encoded protein is CASSWTARGILQETQYF.

The V and J genes are TRBV5-1 and TRBJ2-1, with D possibly TRBD1 on 5 matching bases. The CDR3 totals 15 residues. V was pared by 4 bases and J by 8 bases, with 19 bases between. The V gene's germline CDR1 is SGHRS and CDR2 YFSETQ. CDR3: CASSQDSPWVDEQFF. In nucleotides, the CDR3 is TGCGCCAGCAGCCAAGACAGCCCGTGGGTAGATGAGCAGTTCTTC.

The V and J genes are TRBV28 and TRBJ2-5; 8 bases are shared with TRBD2. Unmatched junction bases numbered 17, after V lost 7 bases and J lost 4 bases. The CDR3 is 17 residues long. Germline lookup yields CDR1 MDHEN and CDR2 SYDVKM. The CDR3 region is CASTIKGGGGRSETQYF. The CDR3 region has the DNA TGTGCCAGCACCATTAAAGGGGGAGGCGGGAGGTCAGAGACCCAGTACTTC.